Below, 20 T cell receptor beta chains from the same sample are listed, as sequenced in a study of blood T cell repertoires in COVID-19. Method: immunoSEQ multiplex PCR; TCRdb's copy keeps in-frame clones and lacks some. This sample has about 150,000 clones, with roughly nine tenths found just once. The specimen sequenced was peripheral blood. The receptors shown here come from a human donor in a cohort sampled during active COVID-19.

The rearrangement joins TRBV19 to TRBJ1-1; no clear D gene. The CDR3 is made up of 15 amino acids. V was pared by 1 base and J by 6 bases, with 15 bases between. Germline assignment: CDR1 LNHDA and CDR2 SQIVND (reference sequence). CDR3 bases: TGTGCCAGTAGTATAGGCCCCGGGGTAAGGGCTGAAGCTTTCTTT. As protein: CASSIGPGVRAEAFF.

The chain recombines TRBV4-3 with TRBJ2-2; no firm D call. The V gene's germline CDR1 is LGHNA and CDR2 YSLEER. Trimming shortened V by 0 bases and J by 7 bases, and 6 bases separated the two germline ends. There are 13 residues in the CDR3. The CDR3 DNA reads TGCGCCAGCAGCCAAGACCGGGTCGGGGAGCTGTTTTTT. This codes for CASSQDRVGELFF.

The chain couples TRBV7-6 to TRBJ2-1; D gene ambiguous. The CDR3 has 12 residues. Germline V lookup: CDR1 SGHVS, CDR2 FNYEAQ. V lost 5 bases, J lost 4 bases, and 6 bases lay in between. In DNA form, the CDR3 reads TGTGCCAGCAGCCCCGGGTACAATGAGCAGTTCTTC. It is translated as CASSPGYNEQFF.

The chain couples TRBV18 to TRBJ2-2; TRBD1 might be the D (5 bases). This CDR3 has 17 amino acids. Trimming took 1 base from V and 2 from J, leaving 14 bases between them. The V gene's germline CDR1 is KGHSH and CDR2 LQKENI. CDR3 residues: CASSPLSGRVNTGELFF. For the CDR3, the DNA is TGTGCCAGCTCACCACTTTCGGGCAGGGTAAACACCGGGGAGCTGTTTTTT.

V gene TRBV28 combines with J gene TRBJ1-5; TRBD1 matches at 9 bases. The V gene end was trimmed by 5 bases and the J gene end by 6 bases; junction bases not matched to a gene: 8. Per germline, CDR1 MDHEN and CDR2 SYDVKM. The CDR3 contains 15 residues. The CDR3 protein is CASSPGTGFSQPQHF. The CDR3 region has the DNA TGTGCCAGCAGTCCCGGGACAGGGTTTAGTCAGCCCCAGCATTTT.

The genes are TRBV7-2 and TRBJ2-7; 9 bases map to TRBD2. The CDR3 is made up of 15 amino acids. Germline assignment: CDR1 SGHTA and CDR2 FQGNSA. V was pared by 5 bases and J by 2 bases, with 7 bases of the junction left unmatched. Written as DNA, the CDR3 is TGTGCCAGCAGCCCCAGGGTAGCGGGGGCCTACGAGCAGTACTTC. Translation gives CASSPRVAGAYEQYF.

The rearrangement links TRBV7-9 to TRBJ1-1; no firm D call. V lost 0 bases to trimming and J lost 1 base, with 18 bases between them. Germline V CDR1 and CDR2: SEHNR, FQNEAQ (reference sequence). The CDR3 covers 18 residues. The CDR3 DNA sequence: TGTGCCAGCAGCTTAGCTGCGAGCCGTATCACTCGGAACACTGAAGCTTTCTTT. Translating it yields CASSLAASRITRNTEAFF.

This chain joins TRBV2 and TRBJ2-1, with 8 positions matching TRBD2. The CDR3 covers 15 residues. Germline-derived CDR1 and CDR2 are SNHLY and FYNNEI. V shed 4 bases and J 8 bases; nucleotides not matched to a gene: 10. CDR3 in amino acids: CASSGGRGVSYEQFF. CDR3 nucleotide sequence: TGTGCCAGCAGTGGGGGGCGGGGGGTATCATATGAGCAGTTCTTC.

The rearrangement joins TRBV6-5 to TRBJ2-1; the D is unclear. Germline V gene data show CDR1 as MNHEY and CDR2 as SVGAGI. Trimming cost V 5 bases and J 9 bases, with 11 bases left between them. CDR3 length equals 12 residues. In nucleotides, the CDR3 is TGTGCCAGCAGTAGGTGGGCGCCTGAGCAGTTCTTC. It specifies CASSRWAPEQFF.

The sample holds one count of this clone. The chain is built from TRBV5-1 and TRBJ2-2; D possibly corresponds to TRBD1 (6 bases). V was clipped by 1 base and J by 6 bases, with 10 bases between them. The length of the CDR3 is 14 residues. Per germline, CDR1 SGHRS and CDR2 YFSETQ. The CDR3, as DNA: TGCGCCAGCAGCTTGTACAGGGTGGCCGGGGAGCTGTTTTTT. Its translation is CASSLYRVAGELFF. Using reference TRBV5-1 and TRBJ2-2 for the parts outside the CDR3, the full variable domain is KAGVTQTPRYLIKTRGQQVTLSCSPISGHRSVSWYQQTPGQGLQFLFEYFSETQRNKGNFPGRFSGRQFSNSRSEMNVSTLELGDSALYLCASSLYRVAGELFFGEGSRLTVL.

Only a few counts were recorded for this clone. J is TRBJ2-5 and V is TRBV27; 7 nucleotides agree with TRBD1. Per the germline V gene, CDR1 is MNHEY and CDR2 is SMNVEV (reference sequence). The V and J ends lost 5 bases and 4 bases, in that order; junction bases with no gene match: 10. The CDR3 is made up of 15 amino acids. The CDR3 is CASSERGPYGETQYF. Written as DNA, the CDR3 is TGTGCCAGCAGTGAAAGGGGGCCGTATGGAGAGACCCAGTACTTC.

This chain joins TRBV3-1 (or the pseudogene TRBV3-2) and TRBJ2-5; 9 bases are shared with TRBD2. The CDR3 extends over 16 amino acids. With 0 bases clipped from V and 2 bases from J, the junction kept 4 bases outside the gene matches. Germline V gene lookup returns CDR1 LGHDT and CDR2 YNNKEL (reference sequence). The CDR3 sequence is CASSQDGLAGQETQYF. CDR3 bases: TGTGCCAGCAGCCAAGATGGGCTAGCGGGGCAAGAGACCCAGTACTTC.

This clone was observed a single time. This rearrangement joins TRBV5-1 to TRBJ1-1; 8 nucleotides match TRBD1. V gave up 5 bases and J gave up 1 base; unmatched junction bases: 7. Germline V gene data show CDR1 as SGHRS and CDR2 as YFSETQ. The CDR3 has 15 amino acids. The CDR3, as DNA: TGCGCCAGCAGGGGGACAGGAAGGGGGAACACTGAAGCTTTCTTT. It specifies CASRGTGRGNTEAFF. Using reference TRBV5-1 and TRBJ1-1 for the parts outside the CDR3, the full variable domain is KAGVTQTPRYLIKTRGQQVTLSCSPISGHRSVSWYQQTPGQGLQFLFEYFSETQRNKGNFPGRFSGRQFSNSRSEMNVSTLELGDSALYLCASRGTGRGNTEAFFGQGTRLTVV.

This sequence joins TRBV9 and TRBJ1-3; TRBD1 might be the D (6 bases). The V and J ends lost 0 bases and 5 bases respectively, with 15 bases between them. Looked up from germline, CDR1 is SGDLS and CDR2 is YYNGEE. This CDR3 has 16 residues. CDR3 loop: CASSVGGRGIRNTIYF. For the CDR3, the DNA is TGTGCCAGCAGCGTAGGCGGCAGGGGTATAAGAAACACCATATATTTT.

This clone was observed once. CDR3 sequence (DNA): TGTGCCAGCAGTTACGGACTAGCTACAGATACGCAGTATTTT. Its protein is CASSYGLATDTQYF. This chain joins TRBV6-2 or TRBV6-3 and TRBJ2-3; 8 nucleotides match TRBD2. V lost 2 bases and J lost 3; bases outside the gene matches: 1. CDR3 length: 14 amino acids. The germline V gene has CDR1 MNHEY and CDR2 SVGEGT.

This clone was counted between two and nine times. V gene TRBV4-1 combines with J gene TRBJ2-2, with D possibly TRBD1 on 6 matching bases. The CDR3 is made up of 15 amino acids. The V gene lost 4 bases and the J gene lost 6 bases, with 15 bases spanning the gap. CDR1 MGHRA and CDR2 YSYEKL come from the germline V gene. The CDR3 loop reads CASSLQVGAPGELFF. Here the CDR3 DNA reads TGCGCCAGCAGCCTCCAGGTGGGGGCCCCCGGGGAGCTGTTTTTT.

The chain links TRBV4-1 to TRBJ2-2; 7 bases are shared with TRBD1. After removal of 0 bases from V and 5 bases from J, the junction contained 0 bases not matched to a gene. The CDR3 sequence is 14 residues long. The germline CDR1 and CDR2 sequences are MGHRA and YSYEKL. The CDR3: CASSQEQGTGELFF. The CDR3 DNA is TGCGCCAGCAGCCAAGAACAGGGGACCGGGGAGCTGTTTTTT.

This clone occurred once. The DNA of the CDR3 is TGTGCCAGGTACCTACTAGCGACGACAGATACGCAGTATTTT. Protein sequence: CARYLLATTDTQYF. The chain joins TRBV19 to TRBJ2-3; the match to TRBD2 covers 7 bases. The germline V gene has CDR1 LNHDA and CDR2 SQIVND (reference sequence). This CDR3 contains 14 residues. Trimming cost V 9 bases and J 3 bases; bases outside gene matches: 9.

V is TRBV12-3 or TRBV12-4 and J is TRBJ1-1; D gene unclear. Trimming left V 3 bases short and J 2 bases short, with 7 bases between. The CDR3 runs to 13 residues. The CDR3 nucleotides read TGTGCCAGCAGTTTGGCAGAAAACACTGAAGCTTTCTTT. Translation: CASSLAENTEAFF.

The chain couples TRBV18 to TRBJ2-5; TRBD2 matches at 12 bases. V shed 3 bases, J shed 5 bases, and the junction held 7 bases outside the gene matches. Germline values: CDR1 KGHSH, CDR2 LQKENI. The CDR3 sequence is 16 residues long. Here the CDR3 reads CASSPGLAGLGETQYF. CDR3 sequence (DNA): TGTGCCAGCTCACCCGGACTAGCGGGGCTTGGGGAGACCCAGTACTTC.